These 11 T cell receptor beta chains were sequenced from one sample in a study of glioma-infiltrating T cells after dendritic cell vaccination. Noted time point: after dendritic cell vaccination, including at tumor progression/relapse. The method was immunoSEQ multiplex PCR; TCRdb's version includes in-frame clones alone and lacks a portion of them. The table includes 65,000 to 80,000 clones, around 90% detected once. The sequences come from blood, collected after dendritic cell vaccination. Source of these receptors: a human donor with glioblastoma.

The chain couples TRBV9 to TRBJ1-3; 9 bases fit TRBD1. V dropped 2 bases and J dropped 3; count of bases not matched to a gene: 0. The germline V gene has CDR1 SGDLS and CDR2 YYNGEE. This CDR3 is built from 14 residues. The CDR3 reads CASSVDRGGNTIYF. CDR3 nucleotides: TGTGCCAGCAGCGTGGACAGGGGTGGAAACACCATATATTTT.

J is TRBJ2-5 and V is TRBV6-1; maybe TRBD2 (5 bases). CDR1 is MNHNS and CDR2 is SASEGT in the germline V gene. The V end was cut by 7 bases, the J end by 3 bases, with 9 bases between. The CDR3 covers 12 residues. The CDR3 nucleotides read TGTGCCAGCATCTACGGGAAAGAGACCCAGTACTTC. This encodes CASIYGKETQYF.

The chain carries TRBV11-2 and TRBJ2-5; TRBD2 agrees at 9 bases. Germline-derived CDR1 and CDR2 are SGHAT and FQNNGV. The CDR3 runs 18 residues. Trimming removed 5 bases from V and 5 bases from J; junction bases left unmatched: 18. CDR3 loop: CASSPGGAAGGRGETQYF. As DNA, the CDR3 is TGTGCCAGCAGCCCGGGCGGGGCAGCGGGGGGACGGGGCGAGACCCAGTACTTC.

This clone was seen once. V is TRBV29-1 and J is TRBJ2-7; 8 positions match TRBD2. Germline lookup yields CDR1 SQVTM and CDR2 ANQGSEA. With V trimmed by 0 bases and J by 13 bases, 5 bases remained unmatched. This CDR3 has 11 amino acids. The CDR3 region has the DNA TGCAGCGTTGAAGATGGAAGCGGGAGTTACTTC. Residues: CSVEDGSGSYF.

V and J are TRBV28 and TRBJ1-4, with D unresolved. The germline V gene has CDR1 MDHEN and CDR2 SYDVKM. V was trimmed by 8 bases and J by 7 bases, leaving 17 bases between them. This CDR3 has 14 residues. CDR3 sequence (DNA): TGTGCCAGCCCCCTTCCTTCAGGTACTGAAAAACTGTTTTTT. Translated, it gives CASPLPSGTEKLFF.

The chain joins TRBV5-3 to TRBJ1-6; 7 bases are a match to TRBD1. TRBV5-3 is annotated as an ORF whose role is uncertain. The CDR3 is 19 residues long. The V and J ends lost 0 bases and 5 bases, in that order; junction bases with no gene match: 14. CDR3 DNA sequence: TGTGCCAGAAGCTTGGATGATAAGGGGGCGGAGGTAAATAATTCACCCCTCCACTTT. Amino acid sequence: CARSLDDKGAEVNNSPLHF.

The CDR3 is CASRQGDEQFF. The CDR3 DNA reads as TGTGCCAGCAGGCAGGGGGATGAGCAGTTCTTC. The J gene is TRBJ2-1, the V gene TRBV2; 7 nucleotides agree with TRBD1. Germline assignment: CDR1 SNHLY and CDR2 FYNNEI. The CDR3 totals 11 residues. Trimming removed 6 bases from V and 8 bases from J; junction bases left unmatched: 1.

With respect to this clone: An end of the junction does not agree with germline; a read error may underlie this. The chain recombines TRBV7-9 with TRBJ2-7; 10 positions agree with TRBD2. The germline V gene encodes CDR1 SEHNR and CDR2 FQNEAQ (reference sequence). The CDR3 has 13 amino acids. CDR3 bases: TGTGCCAGCAGCCTAGCGGGAGTGAACGAGCAGTACTTC. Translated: CASSLAGVNEQYF.

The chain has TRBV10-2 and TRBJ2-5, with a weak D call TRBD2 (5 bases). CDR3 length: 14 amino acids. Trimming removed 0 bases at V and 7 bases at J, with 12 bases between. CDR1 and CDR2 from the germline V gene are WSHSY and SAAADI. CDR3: CASSESRGRGTQYF. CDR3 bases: TGCGCCAGCAGTGAGTCGCGAGGCCGGGGGACCCAGTACTTC.

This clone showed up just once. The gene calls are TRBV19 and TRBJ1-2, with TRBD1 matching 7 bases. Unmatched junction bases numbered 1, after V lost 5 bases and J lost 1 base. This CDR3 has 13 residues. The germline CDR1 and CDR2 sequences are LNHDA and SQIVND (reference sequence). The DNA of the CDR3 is TGTGCCAGTAGTGACAGGGATAACTATGGCTACACCTTC. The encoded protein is CASSDRDNYGYTF.

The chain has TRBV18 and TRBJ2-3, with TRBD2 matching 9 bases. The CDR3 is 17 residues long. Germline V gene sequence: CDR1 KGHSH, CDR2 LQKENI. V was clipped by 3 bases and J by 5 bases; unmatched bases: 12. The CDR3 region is CASSPFRVGAGGDTQYF. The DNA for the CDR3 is TGTGCCAGCTCACCTTTCAGGGTCGGAGCGGGAGGAGATACGCAGTATTTT. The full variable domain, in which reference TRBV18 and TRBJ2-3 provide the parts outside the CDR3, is NAGVMQNPRHLVRRRGQEARLRCSPMKGHSHVYWYRQLPEEGLKFMVYLQKENIIDESGMPKERFSAEFPKEGPSILRIQQVVRGDSAAYFCASSPFRVGAGGDTQYFGPGTRLTVL.